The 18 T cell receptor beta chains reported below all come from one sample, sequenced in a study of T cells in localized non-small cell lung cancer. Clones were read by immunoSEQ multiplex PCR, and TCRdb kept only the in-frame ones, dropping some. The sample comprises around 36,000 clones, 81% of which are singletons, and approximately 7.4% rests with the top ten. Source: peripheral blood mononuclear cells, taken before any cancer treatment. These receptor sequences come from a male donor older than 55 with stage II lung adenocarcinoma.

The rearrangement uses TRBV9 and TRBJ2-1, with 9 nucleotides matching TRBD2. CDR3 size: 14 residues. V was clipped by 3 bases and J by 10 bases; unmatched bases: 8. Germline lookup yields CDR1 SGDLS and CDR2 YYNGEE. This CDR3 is CASSALAGAREQFF. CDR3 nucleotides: TGTGCCAGCAGCGCATTAGCGGGAGCTAGAGAGCAGTTCTTC.

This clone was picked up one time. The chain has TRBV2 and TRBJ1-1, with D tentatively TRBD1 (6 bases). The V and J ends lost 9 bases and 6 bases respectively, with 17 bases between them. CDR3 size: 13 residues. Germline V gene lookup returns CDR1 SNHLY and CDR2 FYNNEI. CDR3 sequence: CASLGHLKAEAFF. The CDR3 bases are TGTGCCAGTTTGGGACACCTTAAAGCTGAAGCTTTCTTT.

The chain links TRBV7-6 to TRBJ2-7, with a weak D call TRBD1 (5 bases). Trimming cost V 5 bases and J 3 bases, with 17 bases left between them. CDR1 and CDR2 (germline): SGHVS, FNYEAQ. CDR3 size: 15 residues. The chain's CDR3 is CASSQGVRGSYEQYF. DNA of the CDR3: TGTGCCAGCAGCCAAGGGGTTAGGGGCAGCTACGAGCAGTACTTC.

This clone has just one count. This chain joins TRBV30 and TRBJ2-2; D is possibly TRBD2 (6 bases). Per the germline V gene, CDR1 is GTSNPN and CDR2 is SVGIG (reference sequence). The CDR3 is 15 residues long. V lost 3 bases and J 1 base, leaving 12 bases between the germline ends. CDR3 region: CAWRAGTLNTGELFF. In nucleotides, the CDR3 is TGTGCCTGGAGGGCCGGGACTTTGAACACCGGGGAGCTGTTTTTT.

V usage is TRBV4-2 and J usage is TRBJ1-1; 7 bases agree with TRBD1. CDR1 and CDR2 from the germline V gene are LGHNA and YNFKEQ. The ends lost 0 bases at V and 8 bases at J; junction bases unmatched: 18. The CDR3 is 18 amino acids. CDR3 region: CASSQEEEGASGTDEAFF. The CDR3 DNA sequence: TGTGCCAGCAGCCAAGAAGAGGAGGGGGCCTCAGGAACAGACGAAGCTTTCTTT.

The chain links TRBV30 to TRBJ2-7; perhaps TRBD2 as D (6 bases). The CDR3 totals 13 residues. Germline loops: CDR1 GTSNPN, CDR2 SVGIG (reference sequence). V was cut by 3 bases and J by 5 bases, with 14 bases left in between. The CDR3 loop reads CAWSGGLRNEQYF. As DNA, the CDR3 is TGTGCCTGGAGCGGGGGATTAAGGAACGAGCAGTACTTC.

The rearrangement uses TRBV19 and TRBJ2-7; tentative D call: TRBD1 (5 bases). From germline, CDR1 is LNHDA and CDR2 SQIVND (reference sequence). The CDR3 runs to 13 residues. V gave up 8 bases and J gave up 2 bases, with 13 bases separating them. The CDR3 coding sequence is TGTGCCAGTGCTTCTCAGGGTCCCTACGAGCAGTACTTC. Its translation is CASASQGPYEQYF.

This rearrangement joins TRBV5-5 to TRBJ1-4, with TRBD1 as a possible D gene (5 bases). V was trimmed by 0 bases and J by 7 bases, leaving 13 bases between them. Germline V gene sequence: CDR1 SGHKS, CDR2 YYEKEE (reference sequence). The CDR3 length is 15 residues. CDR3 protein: CASSLDDRLGEKLFF. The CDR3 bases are TGTGCCAGCAGCTTGGATGACAGATTAGGTGAAAAACTGTTTTTT.

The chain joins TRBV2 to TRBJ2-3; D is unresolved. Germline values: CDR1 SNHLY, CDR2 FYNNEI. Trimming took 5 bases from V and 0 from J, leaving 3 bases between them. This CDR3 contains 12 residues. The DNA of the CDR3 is TGTGCCAGCAGTTCTAGCACAGATACGCAGTATTTT. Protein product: CASSSSTDTQYF. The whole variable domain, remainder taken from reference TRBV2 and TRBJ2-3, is EPEVTQTPSHQVTQMGQEVILRCVPISNHLYFYWYRQILGQKVEFLVSFYNNEISEKSEIFDDQFSVERPDGSNFTLKIRSTKLEDSAMYFCASSSSTDTQYFGPGTRLTVL.

CDR3 loop: CASRLTWQAGGNEQYF. The CDR3 nucleotides read TGCGCCAGCAGACTCACTTGGCAAGCGGGAGGTAACGAGCAGTACTTC. The V gene is TRBV4-1, the J gene TRBJ2-7, with 9 bases identical to TRBD2. Trimming cost V 6 bases and J 5 bases; bases outside gene matches: 14. The germline V gene encodes CDR1 MGHRA and CDR2 YSYEKL. The length of the CDR3 is 16 residues.

CDR3 loop: CASSLATGGSGDTQYF. CDR3 nucleotides: TGCGCCAGCAGCTTGGCCACCGGCGGGAGCGGAGATACGCAGTATTTT. This rearrangement joins TRBV5-1 to TRBJ2-3, with 7 positions matching TRBD2. CDR3 size: 16 residues. V dropped 0 bases and J dropped 5; count of bases not matched to a gene: 9. CDR1 and CDR2 from the germline V gene are SGHRS and YFSETQ.

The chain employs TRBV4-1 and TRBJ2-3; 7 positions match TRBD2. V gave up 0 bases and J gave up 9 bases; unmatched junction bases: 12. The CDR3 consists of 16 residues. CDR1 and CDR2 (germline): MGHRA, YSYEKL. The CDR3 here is CASSQDERGGTRTQYF. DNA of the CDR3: TGCGCCAGCAGCCAAGATGAGCGGGGTGGCACTAGGACGCAGTATTTT.

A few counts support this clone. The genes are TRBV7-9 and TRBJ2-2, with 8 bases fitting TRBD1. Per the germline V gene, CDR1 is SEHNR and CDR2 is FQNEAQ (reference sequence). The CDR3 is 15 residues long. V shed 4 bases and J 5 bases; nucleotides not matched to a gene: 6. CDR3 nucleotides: TGTGCCAGCAGCTGGACAGGGCGATTGACCGGGGAGCTGTTTTTT. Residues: CASSWTGRLTGELFF.

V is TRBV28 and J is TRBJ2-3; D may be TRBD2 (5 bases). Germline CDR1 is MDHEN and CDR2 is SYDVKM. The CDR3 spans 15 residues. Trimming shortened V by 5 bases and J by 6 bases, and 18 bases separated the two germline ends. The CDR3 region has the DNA TGTGCCAGCAGTAAGGACTGGCGGAGTGGGGATACGCAGTATTTT. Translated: CASSKDWRSGDTQYF.

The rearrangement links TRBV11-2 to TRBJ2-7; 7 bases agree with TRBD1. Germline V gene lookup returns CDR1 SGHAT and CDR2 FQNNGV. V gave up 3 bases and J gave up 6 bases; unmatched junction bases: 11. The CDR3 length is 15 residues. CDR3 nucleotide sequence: TGTGCCAGCAGCTTTTCGACAGGGTTCGGAGGCGAGCAGTACTTC. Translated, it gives CASSFSTGFGGEQYF.

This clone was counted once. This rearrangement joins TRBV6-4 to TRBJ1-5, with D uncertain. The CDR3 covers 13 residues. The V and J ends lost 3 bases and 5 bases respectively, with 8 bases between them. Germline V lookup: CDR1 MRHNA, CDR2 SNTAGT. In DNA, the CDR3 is TGTGCCAGCAGTGAGGAGTTGGATCAGCCCCAGCATTTT. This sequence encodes CASSEELDQPQHF.

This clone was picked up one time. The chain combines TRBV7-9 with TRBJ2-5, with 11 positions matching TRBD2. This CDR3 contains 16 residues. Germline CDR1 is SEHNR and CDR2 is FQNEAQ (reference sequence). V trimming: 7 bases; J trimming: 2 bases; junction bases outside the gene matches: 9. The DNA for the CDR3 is TGTGCCAGCACCCAGACCGGGACTAGCGGACAAGAGACCCAGTACTTC. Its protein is CASTQTGTSGQETQYF.

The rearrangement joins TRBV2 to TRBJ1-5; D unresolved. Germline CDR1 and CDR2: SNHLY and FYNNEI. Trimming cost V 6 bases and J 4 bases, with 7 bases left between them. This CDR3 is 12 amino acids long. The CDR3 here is CASSQRNQPQHF. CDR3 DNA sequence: TGTGCCAGCAGCCAAAGGAATCAGCCCCAGCATTTT.